These T cell receptor beta chains were read from a single sample in a study of OX40 agonist ivuxolimab in advanced cancers. Data came from immunoSEQ multiplex PCR; TCRdb stores just in-frame clones and leaves some out. The data hold tens of thousands of clones, with around 94% observed a single time. The material sequenced was CD4+ or CD8+ T cells sorted from blood, taken in a trial of the OX40 agonist ivuxolimab. Every receptor here comes from an adult with an advanced solid tumor such as melanoma, head and neck, liver or kidney cancer. Each CDR3 is given with its conserved first and last residue. A D gene is named only where the DNA matches it firmly.

>TRBV19|NA|TRBJ2-1
CASSIGRGAYNEQFF
>TRBV9|NA|TRBJ1-2
CASSVAVRGRRSGYTF
>TRBV14|NA|TRBJ2-5
CASSPVGGPGQQYF
>TRBV4-1|NA|TRBJ2-7
CASSQSEGDYEQYF
>TRBV9|NA|TRBJ1-1
CASSVGGRLNTEAFF
>TRBV5-6|TRBD2|TRBJ2-7
CASRTSGGPLYEQYF
>TRBV6-5|NA|TRBJ1-1
CASSYFDRNTEAFF
>TRBV25-1|NA|TRBJ1-3
CASSEYYREGGNTIYF
>TRBV19|NA|TRBJ2-7
CASSHSTGIEQYF
>TRBV4-3|TRBD1|TRBJ1-4
CASSDRTGVLEKLFF
>TRBV5-8|NA|TRBJ2-7
CASSQDWGRSYEQYF
>TRBV9|NA|TRBJ2-5
CASSVIGERQETQYF
>TRBV7-9|TRBD1|TRBJ2-7
CASSLGGQGRYF
>TRBV4-3|NA|TRBJ2-7
CASSQDRAGISYEQYF
>TRBV30|NA|TRBJ2-7
CAWRDGFSGEQYF
>TRBV4-3|NA|TRBJ2-7
CASSQDPWTLSYEQYF
>TRBV9|NA|TRBJ2-2
CASSVGPGELFF
>TRBV4-1|NA|TRBJ1-3
CASSQEPRNTIYF
>TRBV19|NA|TRBJ2-6
CASSITYTGANVLTF
>TRBV25-1|TRBD1|TRBJ1-2
CASDPGTGFYGYTF
>TRBV2|TRBD1|TRBJ2-5
CASSEKPPRQGYKETQYF
>TRBV16|NA|TRBJ1-1
CASSQLSGWGGPQAFF
>TRBV7-8|NA|TRBJ2-7
CASSERIYEQYF
>TRBV7-9|NA|TRBJ2-1
CASSPLADYNEQFF
>TRBV15|NA|TRBJ2-7
CATSSGSGTPGEQYF
>TRBV9|NA|TRBJ2-7
CASSGDRGGHEQYF
>TRBV5-1|NA|TRBJ1-1
CASSFRGPWDTEAFF
>TRBV4-3|NA|TRBJ2-7
CASSQSRDGFYEQYF